A selection of T cell receptor beta chains follows, all from one sample in a study of blood T cells in healthy people across ages. In TCRdb, the 5' RACE reads were re-called with MiXCR into one record per CDR3 protein. The profile covers 600,000 to 850,000 distinct CDR3 sequences, with approximately 43% appearing a single time and around a fifth taken by the ten largest. The material sequenced was blood. The source of these receptors is a woman in her fifties or sixties in good health. Both conserved end residues are part of each CDR3. The D gene is left open where the match is weak. The size entry is marked missing in some rows and otherwise reads once, few, many or a size class.

clone size: few
D gene: TRBD1
V gene: TRBV3-1
J gene: TRBJ1-5
CDR3 DNA: TGCGCCAGCAGCCAGGGGGCGGGAGGCAATCAGCCCCAGCATTTT
CDR3 protein: CASSQGAGGNQPQHF

clone size: few
D gene: -
V gene: TRBV29-1
J gene: TRBJ2-1
CDR3 DNA: TGCAGCGTCGAGGGGTCCAGGGGGGCGGAGCAAGTCCAGTTCTTC
CDR3 protein: CSVEGSRGAEQVQFF

clone size: -
D gene: TRBD2
V gene: TRBV10-3
J gene: TRBJ2-7
CDR3 DNA: TGTGCCATCAAACCCAGCGGGGGGGGCCTTATCTCCTACAATGAGCAGTACTTC
CDR3 protein: CAIKPSGGGLISYNEQYF

clone size: -
D gene: -
V gene: TRBV20-1
J gene: TRBJ1-5
CDR3 DNA: TGCAGTGCTCGTAGGGCGCCCCAGCATTTT
CDR3 protein: CSARRAPQHF

clone size: few
D gene: -
V gene: TRBV7-2
J gene: TRBJ2-7
CDR3 DNA: TGTGCCAGCAGCTCCCGGAGGGCGTTCGGATCGGAGCAGTACTTC
CDR3 protein: CASSSRRAFGSEQYF

clone size: -
D gene: TRBD1
V gene: TRBV25-1
J gene: TRBJ2-1
CDR3 DNA: TGTGCCAGCAGCGGGACAGGTCGTACCTACAATGAGCAGTTCTTC
CDR3 protein: CASSGTGRTYNEQFF

clone size: many
D gene: -
V gene: TRBV10-3
J gene: TRBJ2-5
CDR3 DNA: TGTGCCATCAGTGAGGCGACGGCTATCGGGCAGGGCCAAGAGACCCAGTACTTC
CDR3 protein: CAISEATAIGQGQETQYF

clone size: -
D gene: TRBD2
V gene: TRBV12-3/TRBV12-4
J gene: TRBJ2-3
CDR3 DNA: TGTGCCAGCACTCCAGGGCGGGAGGGCACAGATACGCAGTATTTT
CDR3 protein: CASTPGREGTDTQYF

clone size: once
D gene: -
V gene: TRBV7-6
J gene: TRBJ2-5
CDR3 DNA: TGTGCCAGCAGCTTACCGGGACGGACCCTCCAAGAGACCCAGTACTTC
CDR3 protein: CASSLPGRTLQETQYF

clone size: -
D gene: -
V gene: TRBV7-2
J gene: TRBJ2-7
CDR3 DNA: TGTGCCAGCAGCTTAGCTGCACAGGAGGGCGAGCAGTACTTC
CDR3 protein: CASSLAAQEGEQYF

clone size: -
D gene: -
V gene: TRBV29-1
J gene: TRBJ2-3
CDR3 DNA: TGCAGCGGGATTATGCCCTCCTCCACAGATACGCAGTATTTT
CDR3 protein: CSGIMPSSTDTQYF

clone size: -
D gene: -
V gene: TRBV7-8
J gene: TRBJ2-3
CDR3 DNA: TGTGCCAGCAGCTTCACTAGTGCGTCCACAGATACGCAGTATTTT
CDR3 protein: CASSFTSASTDTQYF

clone size: few
D gene: -
V gene: TRBV7-3
J gene: TRBJ2-1
CDR3 DNA: TGTGCCAGCAGCTTATACAGCCATGAGCAGTTCTTC
CDR3 protein: CASSLYSHEQFF

clone size: -
D gene: -
V gene: TRBV6-1
J gene: TRBJ2-7
CDR3 DNA: TGTGCCAGCACCCCAGGGCTCTCCTACGAGCAGTACTTC
CDR3 protein: CASTPGLSYEQYF

clone size: few
D gene: -
V gene: TRBV11-2
J gene: TRBJ1-6
CDR3 DNA: TGTGCCAGCAGCTTAGTGGGCAGGGCTACACCCCTCCACTTT
CDR3 protein: CASSLVGRATPLHF

clone size: -
D gene: TRBD2
V gene: TRBV6-2/TRBV6-3
J gene: TRBJ2-7
CDR3 DNA: TGTGCCAGCAGATCTACTAGCGGGCGGCTCCATGAGCAGTACTTC
CDR3 protein: CASRSTSGRLHEQYF

clone size: many
D gene: -
V gene: TRBV5-6
J gene: TRBJ2-7
CDR3 DNA: TGTGCCAGCACACACTCAGGGGCCCGATACGAGCAGTACTTC
CDR3 protein: CASTHSGARYEQYF

clone size: many
D gene: TRBD1
V gene: TRBV30
J gene: TRBJ2-7
CDR3 DNA: TGTGCCTTTCGACAGGGCTCCTACGAGCAGTACTTC
CDR3 protein: CAFRQGSYEQYF

clone size: -
D gene: -
V gene: TRBV7-2
J gene: TRBJ1-2
CDR3 DNA: TGTGCCAGCGGCCGTCCCGGGACGGATATCTATGGCTACACCTTC
CDR3 protein: CASGRPGTDIYGYTF

clone size: few
D gene: -
V gene: TRBV5-1
J gene: TRBJ2-3
CDR3 DNA: TGCGCCAGCAGCTTAACTACCCCAGATACGCAGTATTTT
CDR3 protein: CASSLTTPDTQYF

clone size: once
D gene: -
V gene: TRBV28
J gene: TRBJ2-7
CDR3 DNA: TGTGCCAGCAGTTTTTGGATTGCCGAGCAGTACTTC
CDR3 protein: CASSFWIAEQYF

clone size: -
D gene: TRBD2
V gene: TRBV9
J gene: TRBJ2-3
CDR3 DNA: TGTGCCAGCAGCGTAGCTAGCGGGGGGGCCTATGGAGATACGCAGTATTTT
CDR3 protein: CASSVASGGAYGDTQYF

clone size: many
D gene: TRBD1
V gene: TRBV7-6
J gene: TRBJ1-4
CDR3 DNA: TGTGCCAGCAGCCCCGGGACAGGGCCTGAAAAACTGTTTTTT
CDR3 protein: CASSPGTGPEKLFF

clone size: -
D gene: -
V gene: TRBV3-1
J gene: TRBJ1-1
CDR3 DNA: TGTGCCAGCAGCCCTTCTGACGGGGGAGGAAACACTGAAGCTTTCTTT
CDR3 protein: CASSPSDGGGNTEAFF

clone size: -
D gene: TRBD2
V gene: TRBV3-1
J gene: TRBJ2-1
CDR3 DNA: TGTGCCAGCAGCCAAGAGACCGGGACTAGCGGTAATGAGCAGTTCTTC
CDR3 protein: CASSQETGTSGNEQFF

clone size: -
D gene: -
V gene: TRBV7-7
J gene: TRBJ2-1
CDR3 DNA: TGTGCCAGCAGCCCTCATCGGGGGACTGGTTTCAATGAGCAGTTCTTC
CDR3 protein: CASSPHRGTGFNEQFF

clone size: -
D gene: -
V gene: TRBV12-3/TRBV12-4
J gene: TRBJ2-5
CDR3 DNA: TGTGCCAGCAGTTTAGATGTAGGCGGATACAATGAGCAGTACTTC
CDR3 protein: CASSLDVGGYNEQYF

clone size: few
D gene: -
V gene: TRBV11-2
J gene: TRBJ2-1
CDR3 DNA: TGTGCCAGCAGAGCCCAGGGTAGGGGGGAGGGATACAATGAGCAGTTCTTC
CDR3 protein: CASRAQGRGEGYNEQFF

clone size: -
D gene: TRBD2
V gene: TRBV3-1
J gene: TRBJ2-3
CDR3 DNA: TGTGCCAGCAGCCAAGCAGGCGGGGGGGTGTCGGATACGCAGTATTTT
CDR3 protein: CASSQAGGGVSDTQYF

clone size: many
D gene: -
V gene: TRBV12-3/TRBV12-4
J gene: TRBJ2-1
CDR3 DNA: TGTGCCAGCAGTTCTCGGCCGGGTTCGGATGAGCAGTTCTTC
CDR3 protein: CASSSRPGSDEQFF

clone size: -
D gene: -
V gene: TRBV7-9
J gene: TRBJ1-2
CDR3 DNA: TGTGCCAGCAGCTTAATGAGGGCTAACTATGGCTACACCTTC
CDR3 protein: CASSLMRANYGYTF

clone size: once
D gene: -
V gene: TRBV7-9
J gene: TRBJ2-7
CDR3 DNA: TGTGCCAGGGGAACAGACGGACAATACAATGAGCAGTACTTC
CDR3 protein: CARGTDGQYNEQYF

clone size: -
D gene: TRBD1
V gene: TRBV25-1
J gene: TRBJ1-1
CDR3 DNA: TGTGCCAGCAGTAGGACAGGAGTGATGAACGCTGAAGCTTTCTTT
CDR3 protein: CASSRTGVMNAEAFF

clone size: -
D gene: -
V gene: TRBV6-5
J gene: TRBJ1-3
CDR3 DNA: TGTGCCAGCAGCACACCCAGCGAAGGAGGAAACACCATATATTTT
CDR3 protein: CASSTPSEGGNTIYF

clone size: -
D gene: TRBD1
V gene: TRBV6-2/TRBV6-3
J gene: TRBJ2-7
CDR3 DNA: TGTGCCAGCAGTTGGCTTCCCCCGGGACAGTCCTACGAGCAGTACTTC
CDR3 protein: CASSWLPPGQSYEQYF

clone size: -
D gene: TRBD2
V gene: TRBV20-1
J gene: TRBJ2-1
CDR3 DNA: TGCAGTGCTAGAGTGGCGGGAGTACCCCATGAGCAGTTCTTC
CDR3 protein: CSARVAGVPHEQFF

clone size: few
D gene: -
V gene: TRBV24-1
J gene: TRBJ2-1
CDR3 DNA: TGTGCCACCAGTGATTTTAGCAGGGGAACCTACAATGAGCAGTTCTTC
CDR3 protein: CATSDFSRGTYNEQFF

clone size: many
D gene: -
V gene: TRBV15
J gene: TRBJ2-7
CDR3 DNA: TGTGCCACCAGCAGAGACAGGGGGGCCTACGAGCAGTACTTC
CDR3 protein: CATSRDRGAYEQYF

clone size: -
D gene: TRBD2
V gene: TRBV6-5
J gene: TRBJ2-3
CDR3 DNA: TGTGCCAGCAGTTACTCCTCCTTATGGGGAAGCGGGAGAGATACGCAGTATTTT
CDR3 protein: CASSYSSLWGSGRDTQYF

clone size: few
D gene: -
V gene: TRBV10-3
J gene: TRBJ2-3
CDR3 DNA: TGTGCCATCAGCCAGAACAGGGAGGAAAGGCAGTATTTT
CDR3 protein: CAISQNREERQYF

clone size: few
D gene: -
V gene: TRBV13
J gene: TRBJ2-5
CDR3 DNA: TGTGCCAGCAGCCCCCGGCTAGTTGGGGCGGAGACCCAGTACTTC
CDR3 protein: CASSPRLVGAETQYF

clone size: -
D gene: -
V gene: TRBV5-1
J gene: TRBJ2-1
CDR3 DNA: TGCGCCAGCAGCCTGCCGGGGGCTGAAGGAGTTGAGCAGTTCTTC
CDR3 protein: CASSLPGAEGVEQFF

clone size: -
D gene: -
V gene: TRBV14
J gene: TRBJ2-1
CDR3 DNA: TGTGCCAGCAGCCAAGATCGGACTGTCTACAATGAGCAGTTCTTC
CDR3 protein: CASSQDRTVYNEQFF

clone size: -
D gene: TRBD2
V gene: TRBV7-3
J gene: TRBJ2-1
CDR3 DNA: TGTGCCAGCAGCGCGACTAGCGCCGATTACAATGAGCAGTTCTTC
CDR3 protein: CASSATSADYNEQFF

clone size: few
D gene: -
V gene: TRBV4-1
J gene: TRBJ2-3
CDR3 DNA: TGCGCCAGCAGCCAAGATGGGACCATTACAGATACGCAGTATTTT
CDR3 protein: CASSQDGTITDTQYF

clone size: -
D gene: TRBD2
V gene: TRBV14
J gene: TRBJ2-3
CDR3 DNA: TGTTCCAGCAGCGGACCAGGACTAGCGGGAGTTGGAGATACGCAGTATTTT
CDR3 protein: CSSSGPGLAGVGDTQYF

clone size: -
D gene: TRBD2
V gene: TRBV5-4
J gene: TRBJ2-7
CDR3 DNA: TGTGCCAGCAGCGGAGGTAGCGGGGGAACCTACGAGCAGTACTTC
CDR3 protein: CASSGGSGGTYEQYF

clone size: -
D gene: TRBD2
V gene: TRBV4-2
J gene: TRBJ2-2
CDR3 DNA: TGTGCCAGCAGCACCCAGACTAGCGGGGATACCACCGGGGAGCTGTTTTTT
CDR3 protein: CASSTQTSGDTTGELFF

clone size: -
D gene: -
V gene: TRBV3-1
J gene: TRBJ2-1
CDR3 DNA: TGTGCCAGCAGCCCCCCAACGGGATTGAGTTTCAATGAGCAGTTCTTC
CDR3 protein: CASSPPTGLSFNEQFF

clone size: -
D gene: -
V gene: TRBV5-1
J gene: TRBJ2-3
CDR3 DNA: TGCGCCAGCAGCCCTCCGGGCAGACGCACAGATACGCAGTATTTT
CDR3 protein: CASSPPGRRTDTQYF